What follows are 18 T cell receptor beta chains derived from one specimen sequenced in a study of blood T cell repertoires in COVID-19. Libraries were prepared by immunoSEQ multiplex PCR; TCRdb keeps only in-frame clonotypes and omits some of them. The sample lists roughly 36,000 clones, over 70% occurring once. Material: peripheral blood. The origin of the receptors is an elderly man with active COVID-19.

The V call is TRBV19, the J call TRBJ2-7, with 10 bases fitting TRBD1. The CDR3 length is 13 residues. Germline V gives CDR1 LNHDA, CDR2 SQIVND (reference sequence). Trimming took 5 bases from V and 4 from J; bases not matched to a gene: 2. This CDR3 is CASSVDRGYEQYF. The CDR3 DNA is TGTGCCAGTAGTGTGGACAGGGGGTACGAGCAGTACTTC. Full variable domain (missing parts from reference TRBV19 and TRBJ2-7): DGGITQSPKYLFRKEGQNVTLSCEQNLNHDAMYWYRQDPGQGLRLIYYSQIVNDFQKGDIAEGYSVSREKKESFPLTVTSAQKNPTAFYLCASSVDRGYEQYFGPGTRLTVT.

The chain carries TRBV18 and TRBJ2-7; D unresolved. This CDR3 has 13 amino acids. The V gene's germline CDR1 is KGHSH and CDR2 LQKENI. V lost 2 bases, J lost 0 bases, and 5 bases lay in between. The CDR3: CASSPKSSYEQYF. As DNA, the CDR3 is TGTGCCAGCTCACCAAAGAGCTCCTACGAGCAGTACTTC.

V is TRBV28 and J is TRBJ2-7; 8 nucleotides agree with TRBD2. There are 16 residues in the CDR3. Germline V CDR1 and CDR2: MDHEN, SYDVKM. With 3 bases clipped from V and 2 bases from J, the junction kept 9 bases outside the gene matches. CDR3 coding DNA: TGTGCCAGCAGTTTGTTCTCTCAGCGGGAGACCTACGAGCAGTACTTC. Its translation: CASSLFSQRETYEQYF.

V usage is TRBV7-8 and J usage is TRBJ1-3; D unresolved. Germline V CDR1 and CDR2: SGHVS, FQNEAQ. Trimming removed 5 bases at V and 8 bases at J, with 13 bases between. The CDR3 totals 13 residues. The CDR3 sequence: CASSPRRSDTIYF. CDR3 sequence (DNA): TGTGCCAGCAGCCCCCGTCGGTCGGACACCATATATTTT.

The CDR3 bases are TGCGCCAGCAGCGTGGACAGGGCTTACGAGCAGTACTTC. It codes for CASSVDRAYEQYF. The V call is TRBV5-1, the J call TRBJ2-7; 8 bases are shared with TRBD1. The CDR3 is 13 residues long. CDR1 and CDR2 (germline): SGHRS, YFSETQ. V lost 4 bases and J lost 4; bases outside the gene matches: 4.

The chain employs TRBV7-2 and TRBJ2-5; 12 nucleotides agree with TRBD2. V shed 2 bases, J shed 5 bases, and the junction held 6 bases outside the gene matches. The CDR3 is 16 residues long. CDR1 is SGHTA and CDR2 is FQGNSA in the germline V gene. Here the CDR3 DNA reads TGTGCCAGCAGCTTAAGACGGACTAGCGGGACGGAGACCCAGTACTTC. Its translation is CASSLRRTSGTETQYF.

The rearrangement uses TRBV11-2 and TRBJ2-7; no clear D gene. CDR3 length equals 13 residues. Germline V gene data show CDR1 as SGHAT and CDR2 as FQNNGV. The V end lost 6 bases, the J end lost 2 bases, and 11 bases lay between the germline ends. CDR3 loop: CASRMSVTYEQYF. The CDR3 DNA reads TGTGCCAGCAGGATGTCGGTAACCTACGAGCAGTACTTC.

The chain carries TRBV6-5 and TRBJ2-5; D is perhaps TRBD2 (5 bases). The V end lost 6 bases, the J end lost 6 bases, and 17 bases lay between the germline ends. The CDR3 is 14 amino acids. Germline V gene sequence: CDR1 MNHEY, CDR2 SVGAGI. CDR3 sequence: CASRDYGSLKTQYF. In nucleotides, the CDR3 is TGTGCCAGCAGGGATTATGGGAGTTTGAAGACCCAGTACTTC.

The V gene is TRBV28, the J gene TRBJ2-7, with D uncertain. V was pared by 1 base and J by 9 bases, with 10 bases between. There are 12 residues in the CDR3. Germline CDR1 reads MDHEN; CDR2 reads SYDVKM. CDR3 coding DNA: TGTGCCAGCAGTTTATCAACCACTGGGCAGTACTTC. Protein product: CASSLSTTGQYF.

V gene TRBV28 combines with J gene TRBJ2-1, with 7 bases fitting TRBD2. Trimming cost V 3 bases and J 6 bases; bases outside gene matches: 17. The CDR3 extends over 18 amino acids. CDR1 and CDR2 from the germline V gene are MDHEN and SYDVKM. For the CDR3, the DNA is TGTGCCAGCAGTTTTTTGGTGGCTAGCGGACAATCGGGCAATGAGCAGTTCTTC. Encoded protein: CASSFLVASGQSGNEQFF.

In its sample, this clone was seen a few times. The V gene is TRBV18, the J gene TRBJ1-3; D gene unclear. The CDR3 spans 12 residues. Trimming pared 2 bases from V and 10 bases from J, leaving 9 bases between. CDR1 and CDR2 (germline): KGHSH, LQKENI. As DNA, the CDR3 is TGTGCCAGCTCACCAAGTGACACGACCATATATTTT. Translation: CASSPSDTTIYF.

This chain links TRBV28 with TRBJ1-2, with no clear D. Trimming took 4 bases from V and 5 from J, leaving 8 bases between them. Germline assignment: CDR1 MDHEN and CDR2 SYDVKM. The CDR3 length is 12 residues. CDR3 coding DNA: TGTGCCAGCAGTTCCAGGTCATATGGCTACACCTTC. Its protein product is CASSSRSYGYTF.

This chain uses TRBV30 with TRBJ2-7; 11 bases match TRBD2. J lost 1 base, V lost 4 bases, and 12 bases had no gene match. CDR1 and CDR2 (germline): GTSNPN, SVGIG (reference sequence). This CDR3 contains 17 residues. Here the CDR3 reads CAWTPGTSGLYSYEQYF. In DNA form, the CDR3 reads TGTGCCTGGACCCCCGGGACTAGCGGCCTCTATTCCTACGAGCAGTACTTC.

V is TRBV11-2 and J is TRBJ2-1; 10 bases line up with TRBD2. The ends lost 5 bases at V and 3 bases at J; junction bases unmatched: 4. CDR1 is SGHAT, CDR2 FQNNGV, per germline. The CDR3 consists of 15 residues. The DNA for the CDR3 is TGTGCCAGCAGCCCTTGGACTAGCGGCTACAATGAGCAGTTCTTC. It yields the protein CASSPWTSGYNEQFF.

The rearrangement uses TRBV7-9 and TRBJ2-7; 8 bases agree with TRBD1. The CDR3 is 15 residues long. J gave up 2 bases and V 2 bases, and 5 bases lay outside the gene matches. Germline-derived CDR1 and CDR2 are SEHNR and FQNEAQ (reference sequence). CDR3 residues: CASSLQGQGTYEQYF. Here the CDR3 DNA reads TGTGCCAGCAGCTTACAAGGACAGGGAACCTACGAGCAGTACTTC.

This chain joins TRBV4-1 and TRBJ1-1; 7 bases agree with TRBD1. Per the germline V gene, CDR1 is MGHRA and CDR2 is YSYEKL. J gave up 4 bases and V 1 base, and 6 bases lay outside the gene matches. This CDR3 has 15 amino acids. The CDR3: CASSQGQGVSTEAFF. In nucleotides, the CDR3 is TGCGCCAGCAGCCAAGGACAGGGAGTGAGCACTGAAGCTTTCTTT.

V and J are TRBV5-1 and TRBJ1-1, with 10 bases that match TRBD1. V was pared by 3 bases and J by 2 bases, with 4 bases of the junction left unmatched. Looked up from germline, CDR1 is SGHRS and CDR2 is YFSETQ. The CDR3 has 15 residues. CDR3 region: CASSSGTGANTEAFF. In nucleotides, the CDR3 is TGCGCCAGCAGCTCCGGGACAGGGGCAAACACTGAAGCTTTCTTT. Supplemented by reference TRBV5-1 and TRBJ1-1, the full variable domain reads KAGVTQTPRYLIKTRGQQVTLSCSPISGHRSVSWYQQTPGQGLQFLFEYFSETQRNKGNFPGRFSGRQFSNSRSEMNVSTLELGDSALYLCASSSGTGANTEAFFGQGTRLTVV.

This clone was seen a single time. The chain employs TRBV11-2 and TRBJ1-2; D is perhaps TRBD1 (5 bases). The CDR3 contains 13 residues. V lost 4 bases, J lost 6 bases, and 12 bases lay in between. CDR1 and CDR2 (germline): SGHAT, FQNNGV. CDR3 in amino acids: CASSYPRGDGYTF. CDR3 nucleotides: TGTGCCAGCAGCTATCCCCGGGGGGATGGCTACACCTTC.